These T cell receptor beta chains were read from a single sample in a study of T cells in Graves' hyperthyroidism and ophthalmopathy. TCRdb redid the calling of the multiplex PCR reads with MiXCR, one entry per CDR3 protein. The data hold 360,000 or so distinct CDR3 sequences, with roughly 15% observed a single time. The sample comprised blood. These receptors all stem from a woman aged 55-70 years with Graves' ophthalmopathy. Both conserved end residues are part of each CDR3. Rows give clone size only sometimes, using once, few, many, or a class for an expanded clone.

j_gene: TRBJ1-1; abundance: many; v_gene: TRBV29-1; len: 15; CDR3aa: CSVEDYRAMGTEAFF
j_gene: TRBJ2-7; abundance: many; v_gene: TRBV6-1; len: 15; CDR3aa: CASSEAMSFSLGWYF
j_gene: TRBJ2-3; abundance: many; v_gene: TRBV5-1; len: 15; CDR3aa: CASSSGLAGVDTQYF
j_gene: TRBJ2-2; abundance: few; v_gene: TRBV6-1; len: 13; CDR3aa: CASSDRGPGELFF
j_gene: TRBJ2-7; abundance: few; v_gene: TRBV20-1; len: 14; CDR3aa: CSGGGRALLHEQYF
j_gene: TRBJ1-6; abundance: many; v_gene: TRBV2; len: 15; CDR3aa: CASRGQSPYNSPLHF
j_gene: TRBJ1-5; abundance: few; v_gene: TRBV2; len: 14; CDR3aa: CASSDGGGNQPQHF
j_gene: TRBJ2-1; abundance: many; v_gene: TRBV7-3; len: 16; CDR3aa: CASSQSLAGGGHEQFF
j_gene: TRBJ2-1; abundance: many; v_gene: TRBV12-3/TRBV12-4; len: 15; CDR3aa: CASSRTGGPYNEQFF
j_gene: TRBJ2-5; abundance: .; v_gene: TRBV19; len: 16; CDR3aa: CASSILGREQKETQYF
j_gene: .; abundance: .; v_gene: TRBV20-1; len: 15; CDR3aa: CSAKAGTSGDNEQYF
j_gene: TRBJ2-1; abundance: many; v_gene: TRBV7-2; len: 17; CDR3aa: CASTPRGGASGYNEQFF
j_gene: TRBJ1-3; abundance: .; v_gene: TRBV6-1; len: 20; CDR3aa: CASSEPFSWDRLSSGNTIYF
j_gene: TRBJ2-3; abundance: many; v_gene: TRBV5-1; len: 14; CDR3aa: CASSLGQPRDTQYF
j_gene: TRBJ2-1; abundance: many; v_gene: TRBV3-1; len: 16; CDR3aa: CASSKVGTGWYNEQFF
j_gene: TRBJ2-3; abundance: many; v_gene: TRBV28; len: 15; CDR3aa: CASRPSGRAGDTQYF
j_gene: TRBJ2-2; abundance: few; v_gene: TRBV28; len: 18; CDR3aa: CASSPFTSGISNTGELFF
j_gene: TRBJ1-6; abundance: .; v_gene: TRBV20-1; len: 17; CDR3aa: CSALGHRTVKDNSPLHF
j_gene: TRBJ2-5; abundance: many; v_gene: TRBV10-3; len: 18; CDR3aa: CAISEPPPRDREGETQYF
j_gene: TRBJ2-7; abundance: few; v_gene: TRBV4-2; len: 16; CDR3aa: CASSQGDRVYPDEQYF
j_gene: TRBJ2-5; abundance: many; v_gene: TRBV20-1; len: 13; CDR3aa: CSAAGEGGETQYF
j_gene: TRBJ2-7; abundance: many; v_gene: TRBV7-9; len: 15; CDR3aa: CASSLTRAPGGEQYF
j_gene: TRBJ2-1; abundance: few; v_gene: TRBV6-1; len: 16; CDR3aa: CASSFSSGDGYNEQFF
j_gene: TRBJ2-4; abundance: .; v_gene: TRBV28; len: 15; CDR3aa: CASNPQGAEKNIQYF
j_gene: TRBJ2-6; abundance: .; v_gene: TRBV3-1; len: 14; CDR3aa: CASSPNSGANVLTF
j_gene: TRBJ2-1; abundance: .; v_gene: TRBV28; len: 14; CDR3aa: CASSSNYQANEQFF
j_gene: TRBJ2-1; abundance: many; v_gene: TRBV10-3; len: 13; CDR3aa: CAISARANDEQFF
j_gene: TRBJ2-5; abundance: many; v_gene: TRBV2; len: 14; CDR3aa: CASSRLAGEETQYF
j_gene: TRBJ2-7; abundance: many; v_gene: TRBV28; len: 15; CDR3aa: CASSFRTPVAYEQYF
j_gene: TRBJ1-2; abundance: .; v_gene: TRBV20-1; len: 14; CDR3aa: CSARSSGGYYGYTF
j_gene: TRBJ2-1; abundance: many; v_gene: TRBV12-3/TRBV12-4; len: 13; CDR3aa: CASSLAGGREQFF
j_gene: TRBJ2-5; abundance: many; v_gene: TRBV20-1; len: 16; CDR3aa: CSARRTSGRRQETQYF
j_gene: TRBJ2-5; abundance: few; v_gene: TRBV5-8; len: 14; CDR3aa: CASSLDRPGETQYF
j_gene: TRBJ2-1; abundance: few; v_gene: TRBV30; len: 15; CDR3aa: CAWSGGVSLDNEQFF
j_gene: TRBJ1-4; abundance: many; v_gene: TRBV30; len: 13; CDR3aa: CAWSERTNEKLFF
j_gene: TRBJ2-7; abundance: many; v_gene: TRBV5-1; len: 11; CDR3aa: CASSRQDEQYF